This T cell receptor beta chain came from a study of CD8 T cells in ankylosing spondylitis. General study points: Characteristic of ankylosing spondylitis blood, it appeared, was a TCR beta motif comprising several highly homologous variants.

It was by quantitative 5'-RACE with molecular barcodes that TCR beta libraries were made. One entry per CDR3 protein results from TCRdb running MiXCR on the 5' RACE reads. The table lists 100,000 to 150,000 distinct CDR3 sequences, roughly 15% of them singletons, with 2.5% to 3% in the top ten. This clonotype was detected only a few times. What it binds is unknown. CDR3 length equals 13 residues. Between the trimmed V and J ends, which lost 2 bases and 5 bases, there was a span of 7 bases. From germline, CDR1 is MNHEY and CDR2 SVGAGI. Sequences were obtained from blood, either unsorted or a sorted T cell fraction (not recorded which). The origin of this receptor is a female donor with ankylosing spondylitis or in good health (not recorded which). The chain recombines TRBV6-5 with TRBJ2-1; weak D call: TRBD2 (6 bases). CDR3 sequence (DNA): TGTGCCAGCAGTTACGGAGGGCACAATGAGCAGTTCTTC. Amino acid sequence: CASSYGGHNEQFF.